This is a list of T cell receptor beta chains from one sample in a study of T cell responses to AZD1222 COVID-19 vaccine. Profiled with immunoSEQ multiplex PCR; TCRdb holds only in-frame clones, not every one. The table includes roughly 180,000 clones, about 87% detected once. The sample consisted of peripheral blood, taken on day 0 of MenACWY control vaccination. Receptors were obtained from an adult in good health. Each CDR3 is given with its conserved first and last residue. A D gene is named only where the DNA matches it firmly. For some rows the clone size is stated as once, few or many, or as a class when expanded; others skip it.

cdr3_nt: TGTGCCAGCAGTATCAGGGGGCAGGGTGTATACACAGATACGCAGTATTTT; cdr3_aa: CASSIRGQGVYTDTQYF; j_call: TRBJ2-3; clone_size: .; v_call: TRBV27; d_call: TRBD1
cdr3_nt: TGTGCCAGCAGCTTGGGCACAGGGGTATCGGGAAACACTATATATTTT; cdr3_aa: CASSLGTGVSGNTIYF; j_call: TRBJ1-3; clone_size: .; v_call: TRBV7-9; d_call: TRBD1
cdr3_nt: TGTGCCAGCAGTTTATTGGGGGGAGCGGGGCGTACAGATACGCAGTATTTT; cdr3_aa: CASSLLGGAGRTDTQYF; j_call: TRBJ2-3; clone_size: .; v_call: TRBV28; d_call: TRBD2
cdr3_nt: TGTGCCAGCAGTTTCGGGGTCAATCAGCCCCAGCATTTT; cdr3_aa: CASSFGVNQPQHF; j_call: TRBJ1-5; clone_size: .; v_call: TRBV12-3/TRBV12-4; d_call: .
cdr3_nt: TGTGCCTGCGAATTGGGACAGGGGGCAAATCAGCCCCAGCATTTT; cdr3_aa: CACELGQGANQPQHF; j_call: TRBJ1-5; clone_size: .; v_call: TRBV6-6; d_call: TRBD1
cdr3_nt: TGTGCCAGCCGAGGAGGGTCTAGCGGGAGGGAGACCCAGTACTTC; cdr3_aa: CASRGGSSGRETQYF; j_call: TRBJ2-5; clone_size: once; v_call: TRBV28; d_call: TRBD2
cdr3_nt: TGTGCCAGCAGTGCGTCTCCCGACAGGGTAGAAACCTACGAGCAGTACTTC; cdr3_aa: CASSASPDRVETYEQYF; j_call: TRBJ2-7; clone_size: .; v_call: TRBV2; d_call: TRBD1
cdr3_nt: TGTGCCAGCAGAGAAAAGAACACTGAAGCTTTCTTT; cdr3_aa: CASREKNTEAFF; j_call: TRBJ1-1; clone_size: .; v_call: TRBV2; d_call: .
cdr3_nt: TGCGCCAGCAGCCAAGATGGTGCGGACCGCTCCTACGAGCAGTACTTC; cdr3_aa: CASSQDGADRSYEQYF; j_call: TRBJ2-7; clone_size: .; v_call: TRBV4-1; d_call: .
cdr3_nt: TGTGCCACCAGCAGAGAGGGGACAGGGCTCTATGAGCAGTTCTTC; cdr3_aa: CATSREGTGLYEQFF; j_call: TRBJ2-1; clone_size: .; v_call: TRBV15; d_call: TRBD1
cdr3_nt: TGTGCCTGGAGTGTAGGAAACAGGGGGCTTGGGTATGGCTACACCTTC; cdr3_aa: CAWSVGNRGLGYGYTF; j_call: TRBJ1-2; clone_size: .; v_call: TRBV30; d_call: TRBD1
cdr3_nt: TGTGCCAGCAGCCGTCTGGGCTCTGGAAACACCATATATTTT; cdr3_aa: CASSRLGSGNTIYF; j_call: TRBJ1-3; clone_size: .; v_call: TRBV7-9; d_call: .
cdr3_nt: TGTGCCAGCAGCTTAAATTCCGTAGCGGGAGAATTAGATACGCAGTATTTT; cdr3_aa: CASSLNSVAGELDTQYF; j_call: TRBJ2-3; clone_size: .; v_call: TRBV7-8; d_call: TRBD2
cdr3_nt: TGTGCCAGCAGCCTCGGGACAGGGGGGAACACTGAAGCTTTCTTT; cdr3_aa: CASSLGTGGNTEAFF; j_call: TRBJ1-1; clone_size: few; v_call: TRBV7-2; d_call: TRBD1
cdr3_nt: TGTGCCAGCAGCTTAGCAGCACAGGGGCCTAGGGATGAGCAGTTCTTC; cdr3_aa: CASSLAAQGPRDEQFF; j_call: TRBJ2-1; clone_size: .; v_call: TRBV7-9; d_call: TRBD1
cdr3_nt: TGCGCCAGCAGCTTGGCCGATGGTTTAGAGACCCAGTACTTC; cdr3_aa: CASSLADGLETQYF; j_call: TRBJ2-5; clone_size: once; v_call: TRBV5-1; d_call: .
cdr3_nt: TGTGCCAGCAGTCCCGGGACAGGGAACACTGAAGCTTTCTTT; cdr3_aa: CASSPGTGNTEAFF; j_call: TRBJ1-1; clone_size: .; v_call: TRBV28; d_call: TRBD1
cdr3_nt: TGTGCCAGCAGCCAAGGCACAGATACGCAGTATTTT; cdr3_aa: CASSQGTDTQYF; j_call: TRBJ2-3; clone_size: .; v_call: TRBV16; d_call: .
cdr3_nt: TGTGCCAGCAGTTACGGAGGGACCTTGAACTATGGCTACACCTTC; cdr3_aa: CASSYGGTLNYGYTF; j_call: TRBJ1-2; clone_size: .; v_call: TRBV6-2/TRBV6-3; d_call: .